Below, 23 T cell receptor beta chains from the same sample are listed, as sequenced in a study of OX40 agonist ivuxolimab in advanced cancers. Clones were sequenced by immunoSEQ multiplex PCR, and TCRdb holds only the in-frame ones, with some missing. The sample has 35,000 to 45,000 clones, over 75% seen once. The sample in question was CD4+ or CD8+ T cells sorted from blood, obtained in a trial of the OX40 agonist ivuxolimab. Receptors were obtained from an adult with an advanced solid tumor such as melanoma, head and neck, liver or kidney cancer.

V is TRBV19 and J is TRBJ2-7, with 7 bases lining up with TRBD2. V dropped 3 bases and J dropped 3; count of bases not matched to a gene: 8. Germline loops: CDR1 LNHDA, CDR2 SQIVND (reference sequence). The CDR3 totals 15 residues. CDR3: CASSIPGLPHYEQYV. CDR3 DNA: TGTGCCAGTAGTATCCCGGGACTACCGCACTACGAGCAGTACGTC.

The CDR3 reads CASSLLAVSSYNSPLHF. The DNA for the CDR3 is TGTGCCAGCAGTTTATTGGCTGTCAGCTCCTATAATTCACCCCTCCACTTT. The V and J genes are TRBV27 and TRBJ1-6; D gene ambiguous. CDR1 and CDR2 from the germline V gene are MNHEY and SMNVEV (reference sequence). V was shortened by 1 base and J by 0 bases, with 10 bases between the two germline ends. The CDR3 has 17 amino acids.

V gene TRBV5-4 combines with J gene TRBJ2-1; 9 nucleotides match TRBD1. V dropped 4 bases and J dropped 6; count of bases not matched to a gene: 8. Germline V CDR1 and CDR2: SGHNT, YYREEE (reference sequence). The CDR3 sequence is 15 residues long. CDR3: CASSTKGQGVNEQFF. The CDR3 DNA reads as TGTGCCAGCAGCACTAAGGGACAGGGAGTCAATGAGCAGTTCTTC.

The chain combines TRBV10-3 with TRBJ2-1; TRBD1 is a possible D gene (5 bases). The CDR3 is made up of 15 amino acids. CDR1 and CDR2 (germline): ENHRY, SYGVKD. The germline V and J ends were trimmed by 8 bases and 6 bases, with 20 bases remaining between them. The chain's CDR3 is CAIRDGPNQGNEQFF. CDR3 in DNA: TGTGCCATCCGAGACGGGCCTAACCAGGGCAATGAGCAGTTCTTC.

The CDR3 DNA follows: TGTGCCAGCAGCAAAGAGGCGGGTACAGGGTGGAAGTCGAACACCGGGGAGCTGTTTTTT. Protein product: CASSKEAGTGWKSNTGELFF. V is TRBV21-1 and J is TRBJ2-2; the table gives TRBD1 as D, unverified against the DNA. TRBV21-1 is a recognized pseudogene. This CDR3 comprises 20 residues.

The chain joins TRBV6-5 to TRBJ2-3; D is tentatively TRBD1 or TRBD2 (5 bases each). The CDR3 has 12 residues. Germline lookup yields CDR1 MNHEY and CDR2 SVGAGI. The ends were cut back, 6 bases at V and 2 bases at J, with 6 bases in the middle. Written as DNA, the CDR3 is TGTGCCAGCAGCGGGACCACAGATACGCAGTATTTT. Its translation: CASSGTTDTQYF.

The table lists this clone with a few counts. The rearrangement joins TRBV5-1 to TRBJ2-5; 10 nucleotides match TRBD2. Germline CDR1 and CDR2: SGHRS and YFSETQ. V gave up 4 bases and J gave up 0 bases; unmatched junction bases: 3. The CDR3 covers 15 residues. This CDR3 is CASSPAGGYQETQYF. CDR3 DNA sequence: TGCGCCAGCAGCCCAGCGGGGGGGTACCAAGAGACCCAGTACTTC. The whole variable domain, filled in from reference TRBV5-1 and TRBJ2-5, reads KAGVTQTPRYLIKTRGQQVTLSCSPISGHRSVSWYQQTPGQGLQFLFEYFSETQRNKGNFPGRFSGRQFSNSRSEMNVSTLELGDSALYLCASSPAGGYQETQYFGPGTRLLVL.

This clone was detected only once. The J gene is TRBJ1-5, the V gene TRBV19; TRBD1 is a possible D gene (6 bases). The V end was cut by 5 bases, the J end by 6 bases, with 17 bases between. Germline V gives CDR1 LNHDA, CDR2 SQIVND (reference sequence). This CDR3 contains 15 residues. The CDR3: CASSYTGQGGQPQHF. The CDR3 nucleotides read TGTGCCAGTAGTTACACGGGACAAGGCGGTCAGCCCCAGCATTTT. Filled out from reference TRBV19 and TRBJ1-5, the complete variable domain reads DGGITQSPKYLFRKEGQNVTLSCEQNLNHDAMYWYRQDPGQGLRLIYYSQIVNDFQKGDIAEGYSVSREKKESFPLTVTSAQKNPTAFYLCASSYTGQGGQPQHFGDGTRLSIL.

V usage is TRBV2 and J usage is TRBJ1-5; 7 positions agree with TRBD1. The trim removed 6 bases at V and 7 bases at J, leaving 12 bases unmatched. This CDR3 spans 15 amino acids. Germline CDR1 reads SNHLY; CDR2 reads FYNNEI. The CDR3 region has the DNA TGTGCCAGCAGCGGGTGGGAGGTACAGGGGCAGCCCCAGCATTTT. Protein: CASSGWEVQGQPQHF.

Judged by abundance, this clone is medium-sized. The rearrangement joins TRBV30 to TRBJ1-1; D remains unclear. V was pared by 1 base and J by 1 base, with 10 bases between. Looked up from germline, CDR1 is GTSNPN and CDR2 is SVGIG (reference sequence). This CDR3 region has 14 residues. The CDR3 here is CAWSGKPPNTEAFF. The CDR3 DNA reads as TGTGCCTGGAGTGGGAAGCCCCCGAACACTGAAGCTTTCTTT.

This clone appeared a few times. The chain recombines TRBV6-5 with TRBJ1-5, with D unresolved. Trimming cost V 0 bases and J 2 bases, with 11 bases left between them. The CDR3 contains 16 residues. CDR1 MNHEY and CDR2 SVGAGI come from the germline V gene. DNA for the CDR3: TGTGCCAGCAGTTACTCTTGGGGTAAGGGCAATCAGCCCCAGCATTTT. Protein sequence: CASSYSWGKGNQPQHF.

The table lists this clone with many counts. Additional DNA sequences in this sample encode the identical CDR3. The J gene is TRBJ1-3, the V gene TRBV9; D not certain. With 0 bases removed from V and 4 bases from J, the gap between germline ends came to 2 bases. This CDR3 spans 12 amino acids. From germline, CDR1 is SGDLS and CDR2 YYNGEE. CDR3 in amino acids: CASSVAGNTIYF. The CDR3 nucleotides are TGTGCCAGCAGCGTAGCGGGAAACACCATATATTTT.

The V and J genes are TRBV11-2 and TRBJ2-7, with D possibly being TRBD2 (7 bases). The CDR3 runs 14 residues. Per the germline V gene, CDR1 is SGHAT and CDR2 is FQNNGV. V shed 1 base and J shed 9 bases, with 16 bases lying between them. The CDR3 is CASSLGLGGEGQYF. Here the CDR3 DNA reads TGTGCCAGCAGCTTAGGCTTAGGGGGGGAAGGGCAGTACTTC.

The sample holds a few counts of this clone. The CDR3 protein is CASSLGAGWEQYV. As DNA, the CDR3 is TGTGCCAGCAGCTTGGGTGCAGGGTGGGAGCAGTACGTC. J is TRBJ2-7 and V is TRBV11-2, with D possibly being TRBD1 (5 bases). The V gene lost 3 bases and the J gene lost 7 bases, with 13 bases spanning the gap. The CDR3 loop spans 13 amino acids. Germline V gives CDR1 SGHAT, CDR2 FQNNGV.

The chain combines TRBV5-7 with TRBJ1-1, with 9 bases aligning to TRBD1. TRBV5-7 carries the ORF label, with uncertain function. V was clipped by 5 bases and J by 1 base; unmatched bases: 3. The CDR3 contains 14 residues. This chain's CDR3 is CASSGDRENTEAFF. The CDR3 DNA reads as TGTGCCAGCAGTGGGGACAGGGAGAACACTGAAGCTTTCTTT.

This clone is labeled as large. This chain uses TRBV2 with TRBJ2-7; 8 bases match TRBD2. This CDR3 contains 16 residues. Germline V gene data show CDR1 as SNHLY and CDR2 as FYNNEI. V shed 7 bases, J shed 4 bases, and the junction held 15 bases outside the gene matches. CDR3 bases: TGTGCCAGCAACCCCTCGAGGCGGGGGGTTATGTACGAGCAGTACTTC. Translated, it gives CASNPSRRGVMYEQYF.

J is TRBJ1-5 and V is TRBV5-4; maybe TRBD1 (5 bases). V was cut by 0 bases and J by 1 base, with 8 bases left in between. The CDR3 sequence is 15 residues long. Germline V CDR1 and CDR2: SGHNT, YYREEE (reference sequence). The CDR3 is CASSLGQLSNQPQHF. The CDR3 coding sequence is TGTGCCAGCAGCTTGGGACAGCTAAGCAATCAGCCCCAGCATTTT.

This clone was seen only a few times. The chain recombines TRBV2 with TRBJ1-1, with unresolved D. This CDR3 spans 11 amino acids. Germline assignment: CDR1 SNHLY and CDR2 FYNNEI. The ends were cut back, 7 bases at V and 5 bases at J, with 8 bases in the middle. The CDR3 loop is CASTRLTEAFF. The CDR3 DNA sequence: TGTGCCAGCACCAGACTTACTGAAGCTTTCTTT.

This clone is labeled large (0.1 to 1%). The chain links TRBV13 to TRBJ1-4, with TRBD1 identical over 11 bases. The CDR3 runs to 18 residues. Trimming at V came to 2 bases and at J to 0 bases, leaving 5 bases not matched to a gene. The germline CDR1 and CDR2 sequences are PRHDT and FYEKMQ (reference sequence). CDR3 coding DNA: TGTGCCAGCAGCTTAAGGACAGGGGGCTTGACAACTAATGAAAAACTGTTTTTT. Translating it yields CASSLRTGGLTTNEKLFF.

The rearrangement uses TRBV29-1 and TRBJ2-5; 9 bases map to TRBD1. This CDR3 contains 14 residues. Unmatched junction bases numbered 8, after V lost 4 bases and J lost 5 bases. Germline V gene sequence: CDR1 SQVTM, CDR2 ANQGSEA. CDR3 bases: TGCAGCGTTGTAAGCCTAGGGACAGGGGAGACCCAGTACTTC. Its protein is CSVVSLGTGETQYF. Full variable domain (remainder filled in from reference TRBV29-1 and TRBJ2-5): SAVISQKPSRDICQRGTSLTIQCQVDSQVTMMFWYRQQPGQSLTLIATANQGSEATYESGFVIDKFPISRPNLTFSTLTVSNMSPEDSSIYLCSVVSLGTGETQYFGPGTRLLVL.

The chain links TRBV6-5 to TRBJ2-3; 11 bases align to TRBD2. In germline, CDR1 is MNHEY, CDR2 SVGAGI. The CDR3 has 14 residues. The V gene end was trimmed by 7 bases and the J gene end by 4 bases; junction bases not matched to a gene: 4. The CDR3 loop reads CASIVAGGPDTQYF. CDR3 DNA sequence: TGTGCCAGCATTGTAGCGGGGGGGCCAGATACGCAGTATTTT.

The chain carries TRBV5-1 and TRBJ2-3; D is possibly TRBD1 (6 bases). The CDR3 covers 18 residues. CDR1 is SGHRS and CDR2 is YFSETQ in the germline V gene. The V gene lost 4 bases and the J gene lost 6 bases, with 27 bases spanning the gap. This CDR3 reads CASSVLGLRGNLGDTQYF. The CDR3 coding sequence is TGCGCCAGCAGCGTACTGGGGCTCAGGGGAAACTTGGGGGATACGCAGTATTTT. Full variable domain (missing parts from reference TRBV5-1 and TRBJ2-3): KAGVTQTPRYLIKTRGQQVTLSCSPISGHRSVSWYQQTPGQGLQFLFEYFSETQRNKGNFPGRFSGRQFSNSRSEMNVSTLELGDSALYLCASSVLGLRGNLGDTQYFGPGTRLTVL.

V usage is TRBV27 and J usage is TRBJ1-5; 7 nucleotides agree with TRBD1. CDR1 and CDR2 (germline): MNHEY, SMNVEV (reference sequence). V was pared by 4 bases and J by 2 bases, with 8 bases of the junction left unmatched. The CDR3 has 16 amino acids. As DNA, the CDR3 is TGTGCCAGCAGTTCGACAGGGAGGCGGGGCAATCAGCCCCAGCATTTT. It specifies CASSSTGRRGNQPQHF.